This T cell receptor beta chain was observed in a study of identical twins. TCRdb re-derived calls from the 5' RACE reads in MiXCR, one entry per CDR3 protein. This sample has a few hundred thousand distinct CDR3 sequences, with around 15% found just once. This CDR3 spans 17 amino acids. Germline CDR1 SQVTM, CDR2 ANQGSEA. V lost 4 bases, J lost 2 bases, and 23 bases lay in between. This clonotype turned up a few times. These same records also appear under a second study, on yellow fever vaccine responses in identical twins.

This chain connects TRBV29-1 to TRBJ2-5, with D maybe TRBD1 (7 bases). This clonotype was sampled from a woman younger than 35 in good health. Sequencing was performed on CD4+ T cells sorted from blood. The CDR3 region is CSVGTTGDQPRQETQYF. In DNA, the CDR3 is TGCAGCGTTGGGACTACAGGGGACCAACCAAGACAAGAGACCCAGTACTTC. Full variable domain (rest looked up from reference TRBV29-1 and TRBJ2-5): SAVISQKPSRDICQRGTSLTIQCQVDSQVTMMFWYRQQPGQSLTLIATANQGSEATYESGFVIDKFPISRPNLTFSTLTVSNMSPEDSSIYLCSVGTTGDQPRQETQYFGPGTRLLVL.